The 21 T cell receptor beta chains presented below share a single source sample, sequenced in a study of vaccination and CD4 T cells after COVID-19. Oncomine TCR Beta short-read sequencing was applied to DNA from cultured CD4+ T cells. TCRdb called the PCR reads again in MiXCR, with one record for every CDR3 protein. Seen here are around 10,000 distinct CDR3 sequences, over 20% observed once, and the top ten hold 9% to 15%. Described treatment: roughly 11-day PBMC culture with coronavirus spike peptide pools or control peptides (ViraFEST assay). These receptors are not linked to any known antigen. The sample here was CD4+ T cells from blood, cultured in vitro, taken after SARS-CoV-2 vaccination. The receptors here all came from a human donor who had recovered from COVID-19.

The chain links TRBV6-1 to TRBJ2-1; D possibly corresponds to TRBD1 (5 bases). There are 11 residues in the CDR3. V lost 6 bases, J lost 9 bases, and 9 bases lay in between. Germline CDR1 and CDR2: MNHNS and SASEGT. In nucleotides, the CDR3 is TGTGCCAGCAGCCGACAGAGTGAGCAGTTCTTC. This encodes CASSRQSEQFF.

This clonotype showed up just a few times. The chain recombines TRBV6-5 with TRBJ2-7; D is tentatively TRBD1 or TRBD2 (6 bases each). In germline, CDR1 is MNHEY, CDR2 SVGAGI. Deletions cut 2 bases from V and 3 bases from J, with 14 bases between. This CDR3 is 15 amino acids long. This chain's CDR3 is CASSYLGGPLYEQYF. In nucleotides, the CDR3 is TGTGCCAGCAGTTACCTTGGGGGGCCACTCTACGAGCAGTACTTC.

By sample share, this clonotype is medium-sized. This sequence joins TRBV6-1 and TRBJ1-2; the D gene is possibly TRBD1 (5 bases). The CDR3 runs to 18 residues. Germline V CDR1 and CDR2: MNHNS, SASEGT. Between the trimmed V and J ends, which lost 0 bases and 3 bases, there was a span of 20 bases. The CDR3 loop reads CASSEASTGLEGDYGYTF. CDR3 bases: TGTGCCAGCAGTGAAGCAAGTACGGGACTGGAGGGCGACTATGGCTACACCTTC.

The CDR3: CASTRGRIGENQPQHF. CDR3 coding DNA: TGTGCCAGCACCCGAGGGAGGATCGGGGAGAATCAGCCCCAGCATTTT. The chain recombines TRBV12-3 or TRBV12-4 with TRBJ1-5; D unresolved. The CDR3 sequence is 16 residues long. Trimming shortened V by 7 bases and J by 4 bases, and 20 bases separated the two germline ends.

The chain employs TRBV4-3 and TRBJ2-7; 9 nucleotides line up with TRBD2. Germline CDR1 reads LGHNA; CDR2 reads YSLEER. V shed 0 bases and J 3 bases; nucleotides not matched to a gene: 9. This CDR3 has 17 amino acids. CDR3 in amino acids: CASSQDQETSGNYEQYF. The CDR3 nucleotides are TGCGCCAGCAGCCAAGATCAGGAGACTAGCGGAAACTACGAGCAGTACTTC.

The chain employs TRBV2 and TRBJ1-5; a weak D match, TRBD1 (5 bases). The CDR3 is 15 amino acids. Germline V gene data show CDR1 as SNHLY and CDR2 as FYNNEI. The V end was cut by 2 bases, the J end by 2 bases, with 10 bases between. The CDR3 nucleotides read TGTGCCAGCAGTGAACGGGGGTTCGGCAATCAGCCCCAGCATTTT. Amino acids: CASSERGFGNQPQHF.

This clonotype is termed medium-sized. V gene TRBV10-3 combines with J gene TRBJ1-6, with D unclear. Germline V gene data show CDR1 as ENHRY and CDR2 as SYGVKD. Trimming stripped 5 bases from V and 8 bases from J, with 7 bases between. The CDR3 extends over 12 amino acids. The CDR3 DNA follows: TGTGCCATCAGTACCCAGGATTCACCCCTCCACTTT. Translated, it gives CAISTQDSPLHF.

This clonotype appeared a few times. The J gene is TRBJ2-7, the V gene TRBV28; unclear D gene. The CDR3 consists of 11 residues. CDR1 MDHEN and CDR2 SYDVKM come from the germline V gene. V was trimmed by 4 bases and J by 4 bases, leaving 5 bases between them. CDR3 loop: CASSSSYEQYF. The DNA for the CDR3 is TGTGCCAGCAGTTCGTCGTACGAGCAGTACTTC.

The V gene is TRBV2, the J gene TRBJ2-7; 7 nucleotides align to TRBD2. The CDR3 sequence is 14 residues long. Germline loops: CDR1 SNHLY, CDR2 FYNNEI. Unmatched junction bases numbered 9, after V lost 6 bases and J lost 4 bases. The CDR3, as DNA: TGTGCCAGCAGACCAGTGGGAGGGAAATACGAGCAGTACTTC. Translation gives CASRPVGGKYEQYF. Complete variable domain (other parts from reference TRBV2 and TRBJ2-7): EPEVTQTPSHQVTQMGQEVILRCVPISNHLYFYWYRQILGQKVEFLVSFYNNEISEKSEIFDDQFSVERPDGSNFTLKIRSTKLEDSAMYFCASRPVGGKYEQYFGPGTRLTVT.

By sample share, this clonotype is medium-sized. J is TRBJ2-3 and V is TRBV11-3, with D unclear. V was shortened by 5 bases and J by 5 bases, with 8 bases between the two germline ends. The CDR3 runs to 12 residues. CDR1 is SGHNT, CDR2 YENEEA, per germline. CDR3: CASSHSGDTQYF. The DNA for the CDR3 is TGTGCCAGCAGCCACTCGGGAGATACGCAGTATTTT.

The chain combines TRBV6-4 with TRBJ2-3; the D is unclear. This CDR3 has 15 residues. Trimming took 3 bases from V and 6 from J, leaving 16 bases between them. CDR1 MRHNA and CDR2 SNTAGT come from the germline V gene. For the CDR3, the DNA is TGTGCCAGCAGTGAAAACGTCCAGTCCGCGGATACGCAGTATTTT. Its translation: CASSENVQSADTQYF.

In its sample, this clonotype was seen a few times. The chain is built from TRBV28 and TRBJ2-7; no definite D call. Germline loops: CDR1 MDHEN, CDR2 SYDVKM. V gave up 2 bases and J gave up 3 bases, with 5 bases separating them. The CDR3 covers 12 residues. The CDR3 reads CASSLGIYEQYF. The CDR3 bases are TGTGCCAGCAGTTTAGGGATCTACGAGCAGTACTTC.

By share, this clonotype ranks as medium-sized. The CDR3 sequence: CATTEGGTRGDTQYF. The CDR3, as DNA: TGTGCCACCACCGAGGGAGGGACAAGGGGAGATACGCAGTATTTT. This chain joins TRBV24-1 and TRBJ2-3, with a tentative D call TRBD2 (7 bases). Germline-derived CDR1 and CDR2 are KGHDR and SFDVKD. CDR3 size: 15 residues. Trimming pared 8 bases from V and 5 bases from J, leaving 19 bases between.

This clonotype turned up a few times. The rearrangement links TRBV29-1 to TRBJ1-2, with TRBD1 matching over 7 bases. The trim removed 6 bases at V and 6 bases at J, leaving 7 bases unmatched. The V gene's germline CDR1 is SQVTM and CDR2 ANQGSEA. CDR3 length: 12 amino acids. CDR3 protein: CSVQTGWNGYTF. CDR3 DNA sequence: TGCAGCGTCCAGACAGGGTGGAATGGCTACACCTTC.

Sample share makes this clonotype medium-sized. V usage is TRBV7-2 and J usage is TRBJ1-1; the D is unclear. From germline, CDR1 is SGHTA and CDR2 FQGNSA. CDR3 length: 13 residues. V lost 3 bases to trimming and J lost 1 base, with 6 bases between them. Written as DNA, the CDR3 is TGTGCCAGCAGCTTCTCGCAGAACACTGAAGCTTTCTTT. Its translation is CASSFSQNTEAFF.

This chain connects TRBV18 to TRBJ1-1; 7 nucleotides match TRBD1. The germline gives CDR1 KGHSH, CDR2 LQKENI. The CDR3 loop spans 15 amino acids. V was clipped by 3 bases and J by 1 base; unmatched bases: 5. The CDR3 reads CASSPFGQANTEAFF. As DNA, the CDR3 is TGTGCCAGCTCACCTTTCGGACAGGCGAACACTGAAGCTTTCTTT. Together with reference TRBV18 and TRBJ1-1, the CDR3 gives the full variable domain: NAGVMQNPRHLVRRRGQEARLRCSPMKGHSHVYWYRQLPEEGLKFMVYLQKENIIDESGMPKERFSAEFPKEGPSILRIQQVVRGDSAAYFCASSPFGQANTEAFFGQGTRLTVV.

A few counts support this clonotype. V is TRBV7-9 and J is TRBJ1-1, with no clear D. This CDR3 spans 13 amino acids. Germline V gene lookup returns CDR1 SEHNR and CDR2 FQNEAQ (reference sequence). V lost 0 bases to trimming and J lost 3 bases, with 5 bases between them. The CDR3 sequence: CASSLAGYTEAFF. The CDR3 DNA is TGTGCCAGCAGCTTAGCAGGATACACTGAAGCTTTCTTT.

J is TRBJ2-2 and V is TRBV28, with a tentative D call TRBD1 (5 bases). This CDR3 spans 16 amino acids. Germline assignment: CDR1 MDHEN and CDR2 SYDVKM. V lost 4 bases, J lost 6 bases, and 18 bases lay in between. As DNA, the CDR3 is TGTGCCAGCAGTTCCTCCAGGGTCGTTTTTCCCGGGGAGCTGTTTTTT. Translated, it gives CASSSSRVVFPGELFF.

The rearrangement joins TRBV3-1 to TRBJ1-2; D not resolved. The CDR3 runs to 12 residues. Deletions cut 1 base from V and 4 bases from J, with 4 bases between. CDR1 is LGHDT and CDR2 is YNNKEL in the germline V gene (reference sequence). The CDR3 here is CASSQVSYGYTF. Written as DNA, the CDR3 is TGTGCCAGCAGCCAAGTTTCCTATGGCTACACCTTC.

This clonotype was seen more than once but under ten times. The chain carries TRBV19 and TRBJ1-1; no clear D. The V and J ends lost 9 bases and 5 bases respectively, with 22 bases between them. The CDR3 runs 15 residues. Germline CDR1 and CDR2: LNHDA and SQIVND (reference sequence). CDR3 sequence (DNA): TGTGCCAGGATGCAGACGGGCTTGGCGGGAACTGAAGCTTTCTTT. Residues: CARMQTGLAGTEAFF.

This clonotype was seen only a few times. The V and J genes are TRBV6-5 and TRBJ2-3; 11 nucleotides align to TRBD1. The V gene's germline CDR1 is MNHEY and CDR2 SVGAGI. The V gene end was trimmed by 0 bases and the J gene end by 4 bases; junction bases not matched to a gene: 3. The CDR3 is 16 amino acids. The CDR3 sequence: CASSYSGTGGADTQYF. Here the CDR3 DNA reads TGTGCCAGCAGTTACTCGGGGACAGGGGGTGCAGATACGCAGTATTTT.